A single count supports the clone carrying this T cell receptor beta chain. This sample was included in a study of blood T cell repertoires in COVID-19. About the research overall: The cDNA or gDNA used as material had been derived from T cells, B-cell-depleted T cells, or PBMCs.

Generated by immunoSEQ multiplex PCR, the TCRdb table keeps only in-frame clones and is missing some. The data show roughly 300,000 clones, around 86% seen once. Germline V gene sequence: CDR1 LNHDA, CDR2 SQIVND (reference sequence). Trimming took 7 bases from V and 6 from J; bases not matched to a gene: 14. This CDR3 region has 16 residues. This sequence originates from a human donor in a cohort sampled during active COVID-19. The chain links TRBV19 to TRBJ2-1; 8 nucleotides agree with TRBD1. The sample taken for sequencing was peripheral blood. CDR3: CASTAVGTGGRNEQFF. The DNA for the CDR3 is TGTGCCAGTACCGCGGTCGGGACAGGAGGTCGCAATGAGCAGTTCTTC.